Only a few counts were recorded for the clone carrying this TCR beta chain. Investigators reverse transcribed all isolated RNA, so they sequenced expressed TCRB transcripts. Method: immunoSEQ multiplex PCR; TCRdb's copy keeps in-frame clones and lacks some. The table shows approximately 40,000 clones, with about 50% occurring only once. This sample was included in a study of beta chain features in type 1 diabetes. Trimming took 5 bases from V and 1 from J; bases not matched to a gene: 7. Germline V gene data show CDR1 as MDHEN and CDR2 as SYDVKM. The CDR3 consists of 15 residues. The sequenced sample consisted of stem cell memory CD4+ T cells from blood. The gene calls are TRBV28 and TRBJ1-1, with 7 bases aligning to TRBD1. The source of this sequence is a woman aged 25 to 45 in good health. The CDR3 protein is CASSLINRGNTEAFF. Here the CDR3 DNA reads TGTGCCAGCAGTCTCATTAACAGGGGGAACACTGAAGCTTTCTTT.